This TCR beta chain was identified during a study of T cell repertoires in cytomegalovirus infection. This clonotype was seen just once. The antigen is undetermined. CDR3 length equals 16 residues. V trimming: 3 bases; J trimming: 5 bases; junction bases outside the gene matches: 12. CDR1 and CDR2 from the germline V gene are DFQATT and SNEGSKA (reference sequence). In TCRdb, the reads were re-called with MiXCR into one record per CDR3 protein. This table has about 400,000 distinct CDR3 sequences, roughly 36% appearing once. The origin of this receptor is a human donor in good health (CMV status not recorded). Some clones in this sample may be carry-over from other donors' samples. Material: cultured PBMCs, obtained from culture after CMV antigen stimulation. V is TRBV20-1 and J is TRBJ2-7; TRBD2 matches 11 bases. The CDR3 nucleotides are TGCAGTGCTAGGGAATGGGCTAGCGGGAGGTTCGACGAGCAGTACTTC. Its translation is CSAREWASGRFDEQYF.